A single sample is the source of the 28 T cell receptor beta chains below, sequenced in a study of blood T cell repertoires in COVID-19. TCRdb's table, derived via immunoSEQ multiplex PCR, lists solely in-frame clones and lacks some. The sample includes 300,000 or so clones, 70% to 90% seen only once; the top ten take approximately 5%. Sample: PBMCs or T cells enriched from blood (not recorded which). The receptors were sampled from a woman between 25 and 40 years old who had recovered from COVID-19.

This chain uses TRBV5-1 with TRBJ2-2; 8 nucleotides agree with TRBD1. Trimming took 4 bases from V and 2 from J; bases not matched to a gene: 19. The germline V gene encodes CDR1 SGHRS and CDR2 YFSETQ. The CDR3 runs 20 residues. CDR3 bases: TGCGCCAGCAGCACCCCGATTGGACAGGGAAGGGTTTTTAACACCGGGGAGCTGTTTTTT. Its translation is CASSTPIGQGRVFNTGELFF.

The CDR3 DNA reads as TGTGCCAGCAGCCAAGACGGGGTAAAACTAGGGGAAGCTTTCTTT. Encoded protein: CASSQDGVKLGEAFF. The chain has TRBV3-1 (or the pseudogene TRBV3-2) and TRBJ1-1; no definite D call. The germline V gene has CDR1 LGHDT and CDR2 YNNKEL (reference sequence). The CDR3 has 15 amino acids. Trimming pared 0 bases from V and 8 bases from J, leaving 16 bases between.

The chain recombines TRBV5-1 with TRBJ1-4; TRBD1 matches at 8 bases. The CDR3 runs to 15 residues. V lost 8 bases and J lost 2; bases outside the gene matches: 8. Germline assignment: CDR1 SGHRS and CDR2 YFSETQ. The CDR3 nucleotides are TGCGCCAGTACGACAGGGGCGTCGACTAATGAAAAACTGTTTTTT. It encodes CASTTGASTNEKLFF.

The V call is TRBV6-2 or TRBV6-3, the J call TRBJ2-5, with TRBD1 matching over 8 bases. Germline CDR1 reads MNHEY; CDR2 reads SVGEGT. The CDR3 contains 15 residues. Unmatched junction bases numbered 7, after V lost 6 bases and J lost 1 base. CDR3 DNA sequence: TGTGCCAGCAGCGACCGACAGGGGCGCCAAGAGACCCAGTACTTC. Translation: CASSDRQGRQETQYF.

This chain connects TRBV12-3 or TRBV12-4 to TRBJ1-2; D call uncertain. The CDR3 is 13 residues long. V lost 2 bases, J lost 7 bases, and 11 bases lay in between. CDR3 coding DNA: TGTGCCAGCAGTTTATCTCGGGGAAGTGGCTACACCTTC. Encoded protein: CASSLSRGSGYTF.

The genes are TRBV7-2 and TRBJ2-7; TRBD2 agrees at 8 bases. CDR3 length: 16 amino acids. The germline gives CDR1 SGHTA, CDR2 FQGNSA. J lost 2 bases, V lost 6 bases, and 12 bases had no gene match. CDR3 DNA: TGTGCCAGCAGTCGGGGGGGGCTAGCGAGTCCCTACGAGCAGTACTTC. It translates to CASSRGGLASPYEQYF. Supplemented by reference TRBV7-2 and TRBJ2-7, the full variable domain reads GAGVSQSPSNKVTEKGKDVELRCDPISGHTALYWYRQSLGQGLEFLIYFQGNSAPDKSGLPSDRFSAERTGGSVSTLTIQRTQQEDSAVYLCASSRGGLASPYEQYFGPGTRLTVT.

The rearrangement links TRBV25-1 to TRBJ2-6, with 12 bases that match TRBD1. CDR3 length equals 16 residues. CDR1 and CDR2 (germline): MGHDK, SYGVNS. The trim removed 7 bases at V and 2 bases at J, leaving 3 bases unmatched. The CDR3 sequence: CASKGTGGAGANVLTF. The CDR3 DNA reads TGTGCCAGCAAGGGGACAGGGGGCGCTGGGGCCAACGTCCTGACTTTC.

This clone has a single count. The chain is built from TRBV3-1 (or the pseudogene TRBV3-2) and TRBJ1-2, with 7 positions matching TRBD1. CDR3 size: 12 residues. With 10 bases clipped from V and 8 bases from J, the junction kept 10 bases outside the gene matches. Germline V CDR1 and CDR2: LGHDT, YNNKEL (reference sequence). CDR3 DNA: TGTGCCACCAGGGGGAAGGGAGGCGGCTACACCTTC. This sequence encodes CATRGKGGGYTF.

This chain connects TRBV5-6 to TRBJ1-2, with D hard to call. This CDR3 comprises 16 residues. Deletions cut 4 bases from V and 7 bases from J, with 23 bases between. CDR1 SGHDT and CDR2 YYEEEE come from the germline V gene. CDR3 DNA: TGTGCCAGCAGCGGACTACAAGTATACTATTTTGGTGGCTACACCTTC. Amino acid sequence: CASSGLQVYYFGGYTF.

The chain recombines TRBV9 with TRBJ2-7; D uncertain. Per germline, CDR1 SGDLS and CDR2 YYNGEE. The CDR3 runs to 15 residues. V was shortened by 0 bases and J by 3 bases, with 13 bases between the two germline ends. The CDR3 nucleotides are TGTGCCAGCAGCGTAGGGCTAGAAGCCAACTACGAGCAGTACTTC. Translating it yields CASSVGLEANYEQYF.

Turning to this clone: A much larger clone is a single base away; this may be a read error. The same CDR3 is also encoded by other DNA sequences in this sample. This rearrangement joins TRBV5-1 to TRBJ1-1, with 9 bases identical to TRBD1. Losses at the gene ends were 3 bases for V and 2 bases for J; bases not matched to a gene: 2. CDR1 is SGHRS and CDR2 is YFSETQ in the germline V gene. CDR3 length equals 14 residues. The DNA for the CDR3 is TGCGCCAGCAGCTCTACAGGGGGCAACACTGAAGCTTTCTTT. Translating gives CASSSTGGNTEAFF.

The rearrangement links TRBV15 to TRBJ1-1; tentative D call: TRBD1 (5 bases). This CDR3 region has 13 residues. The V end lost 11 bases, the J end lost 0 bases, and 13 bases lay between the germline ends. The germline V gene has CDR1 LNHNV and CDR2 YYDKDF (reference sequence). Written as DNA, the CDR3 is TGTGCCGCCGGGGGACGGATGAACACTGAAGCTTTCTTT. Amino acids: CAAGGRMNTEAFF.

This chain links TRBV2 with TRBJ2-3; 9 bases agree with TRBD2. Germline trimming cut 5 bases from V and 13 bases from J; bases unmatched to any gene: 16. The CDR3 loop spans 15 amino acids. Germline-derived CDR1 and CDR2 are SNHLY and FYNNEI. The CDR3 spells CASSPAGSGGPREYF. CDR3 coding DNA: TGTGCCAGCAGTCCAGCGGGTAGCGGGGGTCCCCGTGAGTATTTT.

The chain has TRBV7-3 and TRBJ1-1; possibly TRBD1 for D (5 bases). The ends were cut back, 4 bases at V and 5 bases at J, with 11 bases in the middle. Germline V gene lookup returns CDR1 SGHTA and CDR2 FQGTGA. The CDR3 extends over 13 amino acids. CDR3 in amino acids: CASSWTGETEAFF. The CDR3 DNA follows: TGTGCCAGCAGCTGGACGGGGGAGACTGAAGCTTTCTTT.

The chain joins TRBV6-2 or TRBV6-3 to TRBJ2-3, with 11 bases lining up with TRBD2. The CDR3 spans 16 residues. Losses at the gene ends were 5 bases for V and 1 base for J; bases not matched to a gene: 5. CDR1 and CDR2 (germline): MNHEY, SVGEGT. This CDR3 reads CASSLLLAGGTDTQYF. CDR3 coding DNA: TGTGCCAGCAGTCTGCTACTAGCGGGGGGCACAGATACGCAGTATTTT.

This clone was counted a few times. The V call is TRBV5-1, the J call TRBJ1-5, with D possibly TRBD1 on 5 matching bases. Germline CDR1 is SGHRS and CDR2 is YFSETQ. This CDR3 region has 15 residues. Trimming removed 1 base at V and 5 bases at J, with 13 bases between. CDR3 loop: CASSLSGTGDQPQHF. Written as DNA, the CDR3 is TGCGCCAGCAGCTTGTCCGGGACGGGAGATCAGCCCCAGCATTTT. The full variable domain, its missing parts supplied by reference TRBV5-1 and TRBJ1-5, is KAGVTQTPRYLIKTRGQQVTLSCSPISGHRSVSWYQQTPGQGLQFLFEYFSETQRNKGNFPGRFSGRQFSNSRSEMNVSTLELGDSALYLCASSLSGTGDQPQHFGDGTRLSIL.

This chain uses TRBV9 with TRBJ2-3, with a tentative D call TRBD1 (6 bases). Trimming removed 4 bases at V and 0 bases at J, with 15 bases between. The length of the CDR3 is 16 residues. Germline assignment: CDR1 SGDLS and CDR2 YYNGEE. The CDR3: CASSPRVGASTDTQYF. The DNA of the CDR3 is TGTGCCAGCAGCCCCCGAGTGGGGGCAAGCACAGATACGCAGTATTTT.

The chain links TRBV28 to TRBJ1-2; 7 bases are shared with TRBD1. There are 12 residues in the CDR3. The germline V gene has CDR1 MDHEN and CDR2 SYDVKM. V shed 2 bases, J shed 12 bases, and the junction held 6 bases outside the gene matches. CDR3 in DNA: TGTGCCAGCAGTTTACCACAGGGGTTCAACACCTTC. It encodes CASSLPQGFNTF.

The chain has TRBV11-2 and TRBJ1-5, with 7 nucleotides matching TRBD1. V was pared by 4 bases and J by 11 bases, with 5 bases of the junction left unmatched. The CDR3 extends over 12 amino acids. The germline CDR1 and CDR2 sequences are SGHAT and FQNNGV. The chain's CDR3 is CASSSEDRSQHF. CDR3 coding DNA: TGTGCCAGCAGCTCCGAGGACAGGTCCCAGCATTTT.

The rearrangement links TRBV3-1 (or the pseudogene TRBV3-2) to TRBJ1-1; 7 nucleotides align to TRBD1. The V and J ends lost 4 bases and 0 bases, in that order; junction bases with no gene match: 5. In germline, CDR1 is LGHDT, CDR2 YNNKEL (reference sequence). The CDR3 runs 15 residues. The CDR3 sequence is CASSPQGNLNTEAFF. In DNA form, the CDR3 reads TGTGCCAGCAGCCCACAGGGGAATCTGAACACTGAAGCTTTCTTT.

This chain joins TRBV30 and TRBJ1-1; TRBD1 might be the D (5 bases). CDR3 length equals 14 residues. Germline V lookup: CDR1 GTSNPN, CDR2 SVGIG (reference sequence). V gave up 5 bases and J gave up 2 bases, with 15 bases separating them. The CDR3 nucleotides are TGTGCCTGGTCGACGCCAGGGCGCAACACTGAAGCTTTCTTT. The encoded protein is CAWSTPGRNTEAFF.

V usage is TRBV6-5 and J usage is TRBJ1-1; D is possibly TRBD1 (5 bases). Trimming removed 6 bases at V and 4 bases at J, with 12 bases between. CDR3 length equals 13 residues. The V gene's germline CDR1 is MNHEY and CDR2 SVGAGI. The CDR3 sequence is CASRGPASTEAFF. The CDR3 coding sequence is TGTGCCAGCAGGGGGCCGGCGAGCACTGAAGCTTTCTTT.

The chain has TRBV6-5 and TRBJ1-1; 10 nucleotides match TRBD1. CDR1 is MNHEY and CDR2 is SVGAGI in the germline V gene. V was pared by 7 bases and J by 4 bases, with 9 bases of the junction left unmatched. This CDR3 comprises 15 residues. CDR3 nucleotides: TGTGCCAGCACAGGACAGGGGGGAGGTATCACTGAAGCTTTCTTT. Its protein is CASTGQGGGITEAFF.

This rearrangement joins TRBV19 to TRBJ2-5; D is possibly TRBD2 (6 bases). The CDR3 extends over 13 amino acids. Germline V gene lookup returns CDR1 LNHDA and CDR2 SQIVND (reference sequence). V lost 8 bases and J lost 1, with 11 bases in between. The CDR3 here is CASGGTAQETQYF. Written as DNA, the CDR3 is TGTGCCAGTGGGGGGACGGCCCAAGAGACCCAGTACTTC.

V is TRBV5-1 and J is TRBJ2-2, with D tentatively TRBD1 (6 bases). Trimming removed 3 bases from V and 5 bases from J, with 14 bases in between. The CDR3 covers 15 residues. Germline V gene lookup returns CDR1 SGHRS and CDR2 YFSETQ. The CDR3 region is CASSSGPGATGELFF. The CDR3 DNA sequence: TGCGCCAGCAGCTCCGGGCCAGGGGCGACCGGGGAGCTGTTTTTT.

The CDR3 coding sequence is TGTGCCAGCAGCCCACTAGTTCTCAATGAGCAGTTCTTC. This sequence encodes CASSPLVLNEQFF. The chain carries TRBV3-1 (or the pseudogene TRBV3-2) and TRBJ2-1; possibly TRBD2 for D (5 bases). This CDR3 has 13 residues. Looked up from germline, CDR1 is LGHDT and CDR2 is YNNKEL (reference sequence). The V gene lost 4 bases and the J gene lost 6 bases, with 10 bases spanning the gap.

DNA of the CDR3: TGTGCCAGCAGCGAACGGACAGAAACAGATACGCAGTATTTT. This sequence encodes CASSERTETDTQYF. This chain links TRBV9 with TRBJ2-3; the D gene is possibly TRBD1 (6 bases). V lost 3 bases to trimming and J lost 3 bases, with 11 bases between them. CDR1 is SGDLS and CDR2 is YYNGEE in the germline V gene. There are 14 residues in the CDR3.

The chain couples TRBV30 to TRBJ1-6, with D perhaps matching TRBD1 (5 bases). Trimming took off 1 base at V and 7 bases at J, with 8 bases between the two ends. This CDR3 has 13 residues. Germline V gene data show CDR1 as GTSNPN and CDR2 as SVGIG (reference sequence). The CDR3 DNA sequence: TGTGCCTGGAGTGACAGGAAAAATTCACCCCTCCACTTT. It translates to CAWSDRKNSPLHF.